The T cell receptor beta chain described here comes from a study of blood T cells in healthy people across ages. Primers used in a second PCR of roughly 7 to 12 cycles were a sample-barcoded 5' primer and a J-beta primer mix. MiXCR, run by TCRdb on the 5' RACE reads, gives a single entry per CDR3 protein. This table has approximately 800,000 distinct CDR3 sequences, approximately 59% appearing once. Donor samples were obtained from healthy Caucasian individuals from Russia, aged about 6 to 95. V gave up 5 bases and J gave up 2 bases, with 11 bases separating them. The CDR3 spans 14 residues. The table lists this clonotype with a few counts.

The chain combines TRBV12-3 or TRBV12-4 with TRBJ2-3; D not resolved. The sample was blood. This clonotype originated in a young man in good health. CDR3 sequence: CASSPGPYTDTQYF. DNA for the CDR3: TGTGCCAGCAGTCCCGGGCCCTACACAGATACGCAGTATTTT.